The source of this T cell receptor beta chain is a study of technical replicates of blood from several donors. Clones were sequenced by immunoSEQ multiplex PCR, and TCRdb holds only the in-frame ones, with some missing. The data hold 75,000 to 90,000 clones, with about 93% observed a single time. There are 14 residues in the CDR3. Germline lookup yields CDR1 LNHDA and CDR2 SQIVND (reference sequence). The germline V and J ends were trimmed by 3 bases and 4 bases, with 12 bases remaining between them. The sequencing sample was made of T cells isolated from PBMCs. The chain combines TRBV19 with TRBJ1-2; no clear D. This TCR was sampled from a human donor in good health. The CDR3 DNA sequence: TGTGCCAGTAGTATGGTTGCAGGTAGCTATGGCTACACCTTC. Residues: CASSMVAGSYGYTF.